This T cell receptor (beta chain) was observed in a study of response to subunit inactivated influenza vaccine. The CDR3 consists of 17 residues. The germline gives CDR1 MDHEN, CDR2 SYDVKM. The J segment lost 2 bases and the V segment lost 5 bases, leaving 12 bases of the junction unmatched. The sample holds a few counts of this clonotype. Each CDR3 protein is one row after TCRdb ran MiXCR on the RT-PCR reads. Of 600,000 to 850,000 distinct CDR3 sequences in the sample, 14% were seen once. The sample in question was PBMCs from blood, obtained roughly 2 weeks before vaccination. The TCR originated in a man aged 50-59 years who received an inactivated influenza vaccine. V and J are TRBV28 and TRBJ2-5; 9 nucleotides line up with TRBD1. This chain's CDR3 is CASSHKVSGQGQETQYF. The CDR3, as DNA: TGTGCCAGCAGTCATAAAGTTTCGGGACAGGGACAAGAGACCCAGTACTTC.